These 30 T cell receptor beta chains originate from one sample sequenced in a study of T cell repertoires in cytomegalovirus infection. TCRdb passed the reads through MiXCR, listing each CDR3 protein once. The table lists under 350,000 distinct CDR3 sequences, roughly a tenth of them singletons. The source material was PBMCs. These receptors were collected from a human donor in good health (CMV status not recorded). Some clones in this sample may be carry-over from other donors' samples.

In its sample, this clonotype was seen many times. This chain connects TRBV28 to TRBJ1-5; weak D call: TRBD1 (5 bases). The CDR3 runs 16 residues. Per the germline V gene, CDR1 is MDHEN and CDR2 is SYDVKM. The ends were cut back, 6 bases at V and 0 bases at J, with 15 bases in the middle. The CDR3 region has the DNA TGTGCCAGCAGCCTGCTGTCGGGGACTAGCAATCAGCCCCAGCATTTT. Amino acid sequence: CASSLLSGTSNQPQHF.

This clonotype was recorded many times. J is TRBJ1-1 and V is TRBV7-9; D remains ambiguous. V was shortened by 5 bases and J by 5 bases, with 15 bases between the two germline ends. CDR3 length: 14 amino acids. The germline V gene has CDR1 SEHNR and CDR2 FQNEAQ (reference sequence). CDR3 DNA: TGTGCCAGCAGCCCCTCAAGTGGAGATACTGAAGCTTTCTTT. The encoded protein is CASSPSSGDTEAFF.

This clonotype was counted ten times or more. The chain's CDR3 is CASSYGATAYEQYV. The CDR3 DNA reads TGTGCCAGCAGTTACGGAGCGACGGCCTACGAGCAGTACGTC. V and J are TRBV6-6 and TRBJ2-7; no definite D call. The V and J ends lost 2 bases and 2 bases respectively, with 10 bases between them. Looked up from germline, CDR1 is MNHNY and CDR2 is SVGAGI (reference sequence). The CDR3 consists of 14 residues.

This clonotype was seen many times. This chain connects TRBV12-3 or TRBV12-4 to TRBJ2-3; D ambiguous. The CDR3 is 13 amino acids. V gave up 4 bases and J gave up 1 base, with 6 bases separating them. Here the CDR3 reads CASSSYRTDTQYF. In DNA, the CDR3 is TGTGCCAGCAGTTCATACCGCACAGATACGCAGTATTTT.

At least ten counts were recorded for this clonotype. The chain employs TRBV7-2 and TRBJ1-3; no clear D gene. This CDR3 contains 15 residues. Germline V gene sequence: CDR1 SGHTA, CDR2 FQGNSA. Trimming pared 4 bases from V and 0 bases from J, leaving 10 bases between. The chain's CDR3 is CASSYGKISGNTIYF. In DNA, the CDR3 is TGTGCCAGCAGCTACGGGAAAATCTCTGGAAACACCATATATTTT. The full variable domain, completed using reference TRBV7-2 and TRBJ1-3, is GAGVSQSPSNKVTEKGKDVELRCDPISGHTALYWYRQSLGQGLEFLIYFQGNSAPDKSGLPSDRFSAERTGGSVSTLTIQRTQQEDSAVYLCASSYGKISGNTIYFGEGSWLTVV.

In its sample, this clonotype was seen many times. The chain combines TRBV7-3 with TRBJ2-5; D may be TRBD1 or TRBD2 (6 bases each). The CDR3 is 15 amino acids. Looked up from germline, CDR1 is SGHTA and CDR2 is FQGTGA. Trimming pared 1 base from V and 1 base from J, leaving 10 bases between. DNA of the CDR3: TGTGCCAGCAGCTTAATGTCGGGGGCCCAAGAGACCCAGTACTTC. Amino acid sequence: CASSLMSGAQETQYF.

This clonotype came up many times. The chain joins TRBV6-2 or TRBV6-3 to TRBJ2-1; 14 nucleotides match TRBD2. The germline V gene encodes CDR1 MNHEY and CDR2 SVGEGT. The trim removed 2 bases at V and 7 bases at J, leaving 4 bases unmatched. This CDR3 is 16 amino acids long. CDR3 bases: TGTGCCAGCAGTTACCTGGGACTAGCGGGGGCAAATGAGCAGTTCTTC. It yields the protein CASSYLGLAGANEQFF.

This clonotype was detected ten times or more. The rearrangement joins TRBV14 to TRBJ1-4, with D perhaps TRBD1 (5 bases). With 4 bases removed from V and 3 bases from J, the gap between germline ends came to 18 bases. The length of the CDR3 is 17 residues. Germline V lookup: CDR1 SGHDN, CDR2 FVKESK. The CDR3 sequence is CASSRLTANVANEKLFF. In nucleotides, the CDR3 is TGTGCCAGCAGCCGTTTGACAGCTAATGTAGCTAATGAAAAACTGTTTTTT.

This clonotype was seen at least ten times. The chain combines TRBV10-3 with TRBJ2-5; D assignment may be TRBD1 or TRBD2 (6 bases each). Between the trimmed V and J ends, which lost 3 bases and 5 bases, there was a span of 10 bases. Per germline, CDR1 ENHRY and CDR2 SYGVKD. CDR3 length equals 13 residues. In DNA, the CDR3 is TGTGCCATCAGTGACGGGGGCGGGGAGACCCAGTACTTC. Residues: CAISDGGGETQYF.

The rearrangement joins TRBV5-4 to TRBJ2-7; the match to TRBD1 covers 9 bases. This CDR3 spans 16 amino acids. Germline V gene sequence: CDR1 SGHNT, CDR2 YYREEE (reference sequence). The V and J ends lost 4 bases and 2 bases, in that order; junction bases with no gene match: 10. CDR3: CASSPLSGTGTYEQYF. DNA for the CDR3: TGTGCCAGCAGCCCATTATCCGGGACAGGGACCTACGAGCAGTACTTC.

In nucleotides, the CDR3 is TGTGCCACCGCGACAGGACAGGAAGAAAAACTGTTTTTT. Protein: CATATGQEEKLFF. The gene calls are TRBV10-3 and TRBJ1-4; TRBD1 agrees at 7 bases. Germline V lookup: CDR1 ENHRY, CDR2 SYGVKD. The CDR3 spans 13 residues. J gave up 8 bases and V 10 bases, and 10 bases lay outside the gene matches.

This clonotype was seen ten or more times. This chain joins TRBV7-9 and TRBJ2-7; 8 bases agree with TRBD1. The length of the CDR3 is 15 residues. The V and J ends lost 5 bases and 3 bases, in that order; junction bases with no gene match: 9. Germline values: CDR1 SEHNR, CDR2 FQNEAQ (reference sequence). In DNA form, the CDR3 reads TGTGCCAGCAGCGAACGATCCGGGACAGGCTACGAGCAGTACTTC. Its translation is CASSERSGTGYEQYF.

In this sample, this clonotype turned up once. The chain is built from TRBV13 and TRBJ2-7; 9 bases are a match to TRBD1. The CDR3 totals 16 residues. V lost 4 bases, J lost 2 bases, and 9 bases stayed unmatched. Germline CDR1 reads PRHDT; CDR2 reads FYEKMQ (reference sequence). The CDR3 spells CASSSIGQGTTYEQYV. CDR3 DNA: TGTGCCAGCAGCTCAATAGGACAGGGGACGACCTACGAGCAGTACGTC.

This clonotype was observed many times. The chain joins TRBV29-1 to TRBJ1-1; 7 bases match TRBD1. CDR1 is SQVTM, CDR2 ANQGSEA, per germline. The CDR3 is 12 amino acids. Trimming took 6 bases from V and 1 from J; bases not matched to a gene: 2. This chain's CDR3 is CSVHRGNTEAFF. The CDR3, as DNA: TGCAGCGTACACAGGGGGAACACTGAAGCTTTCTTT.

The rearrangement joins TRBV5-1 to TRBJ1-5; 10 nucleotides agree with TRBD1. The germline gives CDR1 SGHRS, CDR2 YFSETQ. V lost 0 bases and J lost 6; bases outside the gene matches: 0. The length of the CDR3 is 14 residues. The CDR3 protein is CASSLGDRGQPQHF. The CDR3 DNA is TGCGCCAGCAGCTTGGGGGACAGGGGTCAGCCCCAGCATTTT.

Many counts were recorded for this clonotype. This sequence joins TRBV28 and TRBJ1-2; D remains ambiguous. V dropped 8 bases and J dropped 0 bases, with 13 bases sitting between them. From germline, CDR1 is MDHEN and CDR2 SYDVKM. This CDR3 is built from 14 residues. The chain's CDR3 is CASLGSDTNYGYTF. The CDR3 DNA reads as TGTGCCAGCCTCGGGTCTGACACTAACTATGGCTACACCTTC.

Only a few counts were recorded for this clonotype. The V gene is TRBV5-5, the J gene TRBJ1-6; 8 bases align to TRBD1. The CDR3 has 15 amino acids. Per the germline V gene, CDR1 is SGHKS and CDR2 is YYEKEE (reference sequence). Trimming took 0 bases from V and 9 from J; bases not matched to a gene: 5. The DNA for the CDR3 is TGTGCCAGCAGCTTGGAGACAGGGGCACTTTCACCCCTCCACTTT. Its translation is CASSLETGALSPLHF.

The table lists this clonotype with many counts. The V gene is TRBV28, the J gene TRBJ2-7; D may correspond to TRBD1 or TRBD2 (7 bases each). Trimming stripped 0 bases from V and 10 bases from J, with 22 bases between. Germline loops: CDR1 MDHEN, CDR2 SYDVKM. The CDR3 extends over 16 amino acids. The CDR3 nucleotides are TGTGCCAGCAGTTTATGGCAGGGGGGGACAGAGGGGCTACAGTACTTC. Protein: CASSLWQGGTEGLQYF.

The sample holds many counts of this clonotype. The CDR3 coding sequence is TGTGCCAGCCTAAGGGTTTCCTACAATGAGCAGTTCTTC. Translating gives CASLRVSYNEQFF. The chain employs TRBV6-1 and TRBJ2-1; unclear D gene. V lost 8 bases, J lost 1 base, and 9 bases lay in between. The CDR3 runs to 13 residues. The germline gives CDR1 MNHNS, CDR2 SASEGT.

Many counts were recorded for this clonotype. The V and J genes are TRBV19 and TRBJ1-2; D perhaps matches TRBD1 (5 bases). CDR1 and CDR2 (germline): LNHDA, SQIVND (reference sequence). The CDR3 is 13 residues long. The V gene lost 3 bases and the J gene lost 8 bases, with 13 bases spanning the gap. CDR3 in amino acids: CASSMGGGDGYTF. The CDR3 DNA follows: TGTGCCAGTAGTATGGGAGGAGGGGACGGCTACACCTTC.

The J gene is TRBJ1-1, the V gene TRBV29-1; maybe TRBD1 (6 bases). CDR3 length: 16 residues. V shed 5 bases and J shed 0 bases, with 19 bases lying between them. CDR1 SQVTM and CDR2 ANQGSEA come from the germline V gene. CDR3 sequence: CSVSRRGGVMNTEAFF. CDR3 in DNA: TGCAGCGTTTCACGCAGGGGAGGCGTGATGAACACTGAAGCTTTCTTT.

The table lists this clonotype with many counts. The chain carries TRBV6-2 or TRBV6-3 and TRBJ2-1, with D tentatively TRBD2 (6 bases). Trimming shortened V by 6 bases and J by 3 bases, and 9 bases separated the two germline ends. Germline V lookup: CDR1 MNHEY, CDR2 SVGEGT. CDR3 size: 13 residues. The CDR3 DNA reads as TGTGCCAGCAGCCTGACTAGCTACAATGAGCAGTTCTTC. As protein: CASSLTSYNEQFF.

The chain couples TRBV5-1 to TRBJ1-2, with TRBD1 matching over 7 bases. This CDR3 spans 14 amino acids. Germline CDR1 is SGHRS and CDR2 is YFSETQ. Unmatched junction bases numbered 4, after V lost 3 bases and J lost 2 bases. CDR3 sequence: CASSSGQVNYGYTF. CDR3 DNA: TGCGCCAGCAGCTCCGGACAGGTCAACTATGGCTACACCTTC.

This clonotype was detected ten times or more. This chain connects TRBV7-2 to TRBJ2-2, with 8 nucleotides matching TRBD1. Germline V CDR1 and CDR2: SGHTA, FQGNSA. CDR3 length: 14 residues. The junction had 3 bases not matched to a gene; V was cut back by 4 bases and J by 5 bases. DNA of the CDR3: TGTGCCAGCAGCTCCCGGACAGGGACCGGGGAGCTGTTTTTT. This gives the protein CASSSRTGTGELFF.

The table lists this clonotype with many counts. A much larger clone lies one base from this, so it may be a read error. This rearrangement joins TRBV28 to TRBJ1-1, with unresolved D. Germline CDR1 MDHEN, CDR2 SYDVKM. V was pared by 6 bases and J by 0 bases, with 8 bases between. CDR3 length: 13 residues. In DNA, the CDR3 is TGTGCCAGCAGCCGACACTTGAACACTGAAGCTTTCTTT. Residues: CASSRHLNTEAFF.

This clonotype was detected many times. The rearrangement joins TRBV6-5 to TRBJ2-2, with 9 nucleotides matching TRBD1. The V gene's germline CDR1 is MNHEY and CDR2 SVGAGI. The CDR3 is 17 amino acids. Trimming took 2 bases from V and 4 from J; bases not matched to a gene: 8. CDR3 sequence (DNA): TGTGCCAGCAGTTACCCCCGGGGACAGGGTACCACCGGGGAGCTGTTTTTT. This gives the protein CASSYPRGQGTTGELFF.

This clonotype showed up many times. The V and J genes are TRBV20-1 and TRBJ1-6; 7 nucleotides line up with TRBD1. V lost 4 bases and J lost 8; bases outside the gene matches: 5. The CDR3 loop spans 13 amino acids. The V gene's germline CDR1 is DFQATT and CDR2 SNEGSKA (reference sequence). The CDR3 reads CSANRDRDSPLHF. Here the CDR3 DNA reads TGCAGTGCTAACCGGGACAGAGATTCACCCCTCCACTTT.

There are many counts of this clonotype. CDR3 sequence: CASSNRDTGSDTQYF. CDR3 nucleotide sequence: TGTGCCAGCAGTAACCGGGACACCGGATCAGATACGCAGTATTTT. The V gene is TRBV6-2 or TRBV6-3, the J gene TRBJ2-3; weak D call: TRBD1 (6 bases). Germline CDR1 and CDR2: MNHEY and SVGEGT. The CDR3 loop spans 15 amino acids. The germline V and J ends were trimmed by 5 bases and 4 bases, with 16 bases remaining between them.

This clonotype occurred a few times. The rearrangement joins TRBV10-3 to TRBJ1-2; a weak D match, TRBD1 (6 bases). The CDR3 sequence is 15 residues long. Germline values: CDR1 ENHRY, CDR2 SYGVKD. Trimming shortened V by 6 bases and J by 7 bases, and 21 bases separated the two germline ends. The CDR3 here is CAIRNQQGQAGGYTF. The CDR3 nucleotides read TGTGCCATCAGGAATCAACAGGGTCAAGCCGGTGGCTACACCTTC.

This clonotype was counted ten times or more. V and J are TRBV19 and TRBJ2-5, with 7 bases aligning to TRBD1. The ends lost 3 bases at V and 3 bases at J; junction bases unmatched: 7. Germline lookup yields CDR1 LNHDA and CDR2 SQIVND (reference sequence). This CDR3 is 15 amino acids long. CDR3 residues: CASSMGSGGKETQYF. The DNA for the CDR3 is TGTGCCAGTAGTATGGGTTCAGGGGGAAAAGAGACCCAGTACTTC. Variable domain in full (rest from reference TRBV19 and TRBJ2-5): DGGITQSPKYLFRKEGQNVTLSCEQNLNHDAMYWYRQDPGQGLRLIYYSQIVNDFQKGDIAEGYSVSREKKESFPLTVTSAQKNPTAFYLCASSMGSGGKETQYFGPGTRLLVL.